This entry is about one TCR beta chain. Antigen unknown. The sample belongs to a study of cytomegalovirus exposure and HLA in healthy donors. Study-level information: Researchers previously reported finding roughly 120 million unique TCR beta sequences from roughly 200 million T cells.

It was with 60 Vbeta and 13 Jbeta primers that the PCR ran. Only in-frame clones appear in the TCRdb table, and some are missing; sequencing was by immunoSEQ multiplex PCR. Of about 240,000 clones listed, 78% are singletons. Study-level results: There were several of the most significant clusters that appeared linked to common viral pathogens in a later analysis. Later analysis found that TCR beta chains associated with HLA were more clonally expanded than other, equally common chains. Investigators reported 164 TCR beta chains as tied to cytomegalovirus.

This receptor was identified in a boy younger than 18 in good health and CMV-seronegative. The sequencing sample was made of PBMCs.

CDR3 loop: CASSLEPLAGGGNEQFF. CDR3 nucleotide sequence: TGCGCCAGCAGCTTGGAACCCCTAGCGGGAGGTGGCAATGAGCAGTTCTTC. The chain has TRBV5-1 and TRBJ2-1; the match to TRBD2 covers 11 bases. CDR3 length: 17 residues. In germline, CDR1 is SGHRS, CDR2 YFSETQ. The trim removed 0 bases at V and 6 bases at J, leaving 8 bases unmatched. Complete variable domain (other parts from reference TRBV5-1 and TRBJ2-1): KAGVTQTPRYLIKTRGQQVTLSCSPISGHRSVSWYQQTPGQGLQFLFEYFSETQRNKGNFPGRFSGRQFSNSRSEMNVSTLELGDSALYLCASSLEPLAGGGNEQFFGPGTRLTVL.